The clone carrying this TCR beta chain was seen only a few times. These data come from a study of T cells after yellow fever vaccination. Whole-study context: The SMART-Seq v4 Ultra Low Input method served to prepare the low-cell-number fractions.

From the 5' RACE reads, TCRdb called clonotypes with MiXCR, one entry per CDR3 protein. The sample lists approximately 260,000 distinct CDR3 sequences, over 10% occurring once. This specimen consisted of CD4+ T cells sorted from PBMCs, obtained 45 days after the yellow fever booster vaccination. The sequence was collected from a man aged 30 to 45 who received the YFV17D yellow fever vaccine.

The chain's CDR3 is CASSLTHSGRWETQYF. CDR3 coding DNA: TGTGCCAGCAGCTTAACCCATAGCGGGAGGTGGGAGACCCAGTACTTC. This sequence joins TRBV7-2 and TRBJ2-5, with 10 bases identical to TRBD2. CDR1 is SGHTA, CDR2 FQGNSA, per germline. This CDR3 is built from 16 residues. J was trimmed by 5 bases and V by 2 bases; bases with no gene match: 8.